A single sample gave rise to the 25 T cell receptor beta chains below, sequenced in a study of CD8 T cells in Susac syndrome. RNA was extracted with the RNeasy kit, and a quantity of about 0.5 to 1 ug was reverse transcribed using random hexamers. TCRdb re-analysed the immunoSEQ multiplex PCR reads in MiXCR, keeping a single row per CDR3 protein. The sample records hundreds of thousands of distinct CDR3 sequences, roughly 93% being singletons. The source material was CD4+ T cells from PBMCs. Receptors were obtained from a human donor with multiple sclerosis.

This clonotype was seen just once. CDR3 nucleotides: TGTGCCACCTCCCACGGCGGCCCGAATCTTGGGGGCGCCCTAGGTCTTAAGAAAGAGACCCAGTACTTC. This encodes CATSHGGPNLGGALGLKKETQYF. The chain has TRBV27 and TRBJ2-5; maybe TRBD1 (6 bases). Germline values: CDR1 MNHEY, CDR2 SMNVEV (reference sequence). The CDR3 extends over 23 amino acids. Trimming left V 10 bases short and J 3 bases short, with 45 bases between.

The chain carries TRBV7-3 and TRBJ2-1; D gene unclear. Trimming took 4 bases from V and 15 from J, leaving 19 bases between them. Germline V gene lookup returns CDR1 SGHTA and CDR2 FQGTGA. There are 13 residues in the CDR3. The chain's CDR3 is CASSSQPSPELFF. The CDR3 DNA reads as TGTGCCAGCAGCTCCCAACCGAGCCCAGAACTGTTCTTC.

The genes are TRBV30 and TRBJ2-3; D tentatively fits TRBD1 or TRBD2 (7 bases each). Germline V gene data show CDR1 as GTSNPN and CDR2 as SVGIG (reference sequence). CDR3 length: 21 amino acids. V gave up 0 bases and J gave up 0 bases, with 28 bases separating them. CDR3: CAWSVRGRGLAATPSTDTQYF. For the CDR3, the DNA is TGTGCCTGGAGTGTTAGGGGGCGCGGGCTAGCGGCCACTCCTAGCACAGATACGCAGTATTTT.

The V call is TRBV5-4, the J call TRBJ2-1, with 10 bases that match TRBD1. This CDR3 is 15 amino acids long. Germline V gene sequence: CDR1 SGHNT, CDR2 YYREEE (reference sequence). The J segment lost 8 bases and the V segment lost 4 bases, leaving 9 bases of the junction unmatched. The CDR3 nucleotides read TGTGCCAGCAGCATCCGGACAGGGGGTTTCGATGAGCAGTTCTTC. Its protein is CASSIRTGGFDEQFF. The full variable domain, rest sourced from reference TRBV5-4 and TRBJ2-1, is ETGVTQSPTHLIKTRGQQVTLRCSSQSGHNTVSWYQQALGQGPQFIFQYYREEENGRGNFPPRFSGLQFPNYSSELNVNALELDDSALYLCASSIRTGGFDEQFFGPGTRLTVL.

The chain employs TRBV28 and TRBJ1-3; D unresolved. The CDR3 runs to 17 residues. Germline V gives CDR1 MDHEN, CDR2 SYDVKM. The ends were cut back, 6 bases at V and 0 bases at J, with 18 bases in the middle. CDR3 coding DNA: TGTGCCAGCAGCCTCCCGTTGGGAGGGAGCTCTGGAAACACCATATATTTT. Amino acids: CASSLPLGGSSGNTIYF.

The J gene is TRBJ2-4, the V gene TRBV6-1; 9 bases map to TRBD1. CDR1 is MNHNS, CDR2 SASEGT, per germline. Unmatched junction bases numbered 3, after V lost 3 bases and J lost 0 bases. There are 16 residues in the CDR3. This CDR3 is CASSDHRGLAKNIQYF. The CDR3 coding sequence is TGTGCCAGCAGTGACCACAGGGGGCTAGCCAAAAACATTCAGTACTTC.

The chain recombines TRBV5-1 with TRBJ2-2; a possible D gene is TRBD1 (5 bases). Trimming shortened V by 4 bases and J by 4 bases, and 14 bases separated the two germline ends. The CDR3 consists of 15 residues. Germline V gene lookup returns CDR1 SGHRS and CDR2 YFSETQ. The CDR3 reads CASSPGSSGTGELFF. In DNA form, the CDR3 reads TGCGCCAGCAGCCCAGGGTCGTCTGGCACCGGGGAGCTGTTTTTT.

For this clonotype: The germline gene is not matched at one end of the junction; a read error may be the cause. The CDR3 nucleotides read TGTGCCAGCAGTCACACAGGGTTCAATGAGCGGTTCTTC. Translated: CASSHTGFNERFF. The rearrangement uses TRBV9 and TRBJ2-1, with TRBD1 as a possible D gene (6 bases). The CDR3 consists of 13 residues. Germline lookup yields CDR1 SGDLS and CDR2 YYNGEE.

The V and J genes are TRBV18 and TRBJ2-7; D is unclear. The CDR3 consists of 13 residues. The V end lost 0 bases, the J end lost 7 bases, and 10 bases lay between the germline ends. Germline V gene sequence: CDR1 KGHSH, CDR2 LQKENI. The CDR3 DNA is TGTGCCAGCTCACCACCGCTCAGCTGGGAGCAGTACGTC. Protein: CASSPPLSWEQYV.

The V call is TRBV4-2, the J call TRBJ1-1; D is ambiguous. This CDR3 contains 13 residues. CDR1 LGHNA and CDR2 YNFKEQ come from the germline V gene. The V gene lost 2 bases and the J gene lost 11 bases, with 15 bases spanning the gap. Here the CDR3 reads CASSQSVELRAFF. CDR3 sequence (DNA): TGTGCCAGCAGCCAATCGGTCGAATTACGGGCTTTCTTT.

This rearrangement joins TRBV4-1 to TRBJ2-7; 7 bases line up with TRBD1. The germline V gene has CDR1 MGHRA and CDR2 YSYEKL. The CDR3 is 14 amino acids. V was clipped by 5 bases and J by 2 bases; unmatched bases: 6. The CDR3 nucleotides read TGCGCCAGCAGCTCACCGGGACAGACCTACGAGCAGTACTTC. Protein product: CASSSPGQTYEQYF.

The chain combines TRBV6-1 with TRBJ2-2, with TRBD2 matching 14 bases. With V trimmed by 10 bases and J by 6 bases, 10 bases remained unmatched. Germline V gene lookup returns CDR1 MNHNS and CDR2 SASEGT. CDR3 length: 16 residues. Here the CDR3 reads CAISKTSGRAAGELFF. The CDR3 nucleotides read TGTGCCATCAGCAAGACTAGCGGGAGGGCCGCCGGGGAGCTGTTTTTT.

This clonotype occurred once. V usage is TRBV19 and J usage is TRBJ1-1; D is uncertain. V lost 5 bases and J 6 bases, leaving 19 bases between the germline ends. The germline V gene encodes CDR1 LNHDA and CDR2 SQIVND (reference sequence). The CDR3 runs 15 residues. CDR3 sequence (DNA): TGTGCCAGTAGTCTCGCGGCCAACCGGGTACCTGAAGCTTTCTTT. Residues: CASSLAANRVPEAFF.

The chain has TRBV18 and TRBJ1-3; no reliable D call. The length of the CDR3 is 14 residues. Trimming removed 5 bases at V and 4 bases at J, with 12 bases between. Germline lookup yields CDR1 KGHSH and CDR2 LQKENI. The CDR3 here is CASSAGLGGNTIYF. For the CDR3, the DNA is TGTGCCAGCTCAGCCGGCCTGGGGGGAAACACCATATATTTT.

The chain links TRBV11-3 to TRBJ2-2; TRBD1 might be the D (6 bases). This CDR3 contains 14 residues. In germline, CDR1 is SGHNT, CDR2 YENEEA. With 5 bases removed from V and 5 bases from J, the gap between germline ends came to 12 bases. The CDR3 bases are TGTGCCAGCAGCCCCTCTAGGGGGACCGGGGAGCTGTTTTTT. It codes for CASSPSRGTGELFF.

This chain uses TRBV15 with TRBJ2-7; D perhaps matches TRBD1 (6 bases). Between the trimmed V and J ends, which lost 3 bases and 2 bases, there was a span of 14 bases. The CDR3 covers 15 residues. Germline V gene sequence: CDR1 LNHNV, CDR2 YYDKDF (reference sequence). The CDR3 DNA reads as TGTGCCACCAGCAGCAGCTGGACAGACCCCTACGAGCAGTACTTC. This codes for CATSSSWTDPYEQYF.

This clonotype has just one count. The gene calls are TRBV5-1 and TRBJ2-3; weak D call: TRBD1 (5 bases). This CDR3 region has 14 residues. Germline CDR1 SGHRS, CDR2 YFSETQ. Trimming cost V 6 bases and J 0 bases, with 11 bases left between them. Here the CDR3 reads CASMERGSTDTQYF. As DNA, the CDR3 is TGCGCCAGCATGGAAAGGGGAAGCACAGATACGCAGTATTTT.

The genes are TRBV15 and TRBJ2-7, with 9 bases identical to TRBD1. After removal of 5 bases from V and 4 bases from J, the junction contained 9 bases not matched to a gene. Per germline, CDR1 LNHNV and CDR2 YYDKDF (reference sequence). The CDR3 has 15 residues. CDR3 amino acids: CATSPLGTGSYEQYF. As DNA, the CDR3 is TGTGCCACCAGCCCCCTCGGGACAGGGTCGTACGAGCAGTACTTC.

The rearrangement joins TRBV7-9 to TRBJ2-7; TRBD2 aligns across 14 bases. The CDR3 runs to 16 residues. Per the germline V gene, CDR1 is SEHNR and CDR2 is FQNEAQ (reference sequence). V shed 5 bases and J 6 bases; nucleotides not matched to a gene: 9. Written as DNA, the CDR3 is TGTGCCAGCAGCGCCGGACTAGCGGGGGGCACCTTCGAGCAGTACTTC. This sequence encodes CASSAGLAGGTFEQYF.

The V and J genes are TRBV28 and TRBJ1-5; the D gene is possibly TRBD1 (6 bases). Trimming removed 5 bases from V and 0 bases from J, with 11 bases in between. Germline CDR1 and CDR2: MDHEN and SYDVKM. The CDR3 contains 15 residues. CDR3 bases: TGTGCCAGCAGTCTGGAGGGGGATAGCAATCAGCCCCAGCATTTT. This codes for CASSLEGDSNQPQHF.

This chain connects TRBV5-1 to TRBJ2-5; TRBD1 is a possible D gene (5 bases). CDR3 length: 14 residues. V dropped 1 base and J dropped 2 bases, with 9 bases sitting between them. The V gene's germline CDR1 is SGHRS and CDR2 YFSETQ. CDR3: CASSLTGFQETQYF. CDR3 nucleotide sequence: TGCGCCAGCAGCTTGACAGGCTTTCAAGAGACCCAGTACTTC.

V gene TRBV11-2 combines with J gene TRBJ2-2, with D possibly called TRBD1 or TRBD2 (5 bases each). With 0 bases removed from V and 1 base from J, the gap between germline ends came to 12 bases. This CDR3 contains 17 residues. The germline V gene has CDR1 SGHAT and CDR2 FQNNGV. For the CDR3, the DNA is TGTGCCAGCAGCTTAGAACTCGGGACGATGAACACCGGGGAGCTGTTTTTT. This sequence encodes CASSLELGTMNTGELFF. The whole variable domain, remainder taken from reference TRBV11-2 and TRBJ2-2, is EAGVAQSPRYKIIEKRQSVAFWCNPISGHATLYWYQQILGQGPKLLIQFQNNGVVDDSQLPKDRFSAERLKGVDSTLKIQPAKLEDSAVYLCASSLELGTMNTGELFFGEGSRLTVL.

The chain joins TRBV2 to TRBJ2-1, with 7 positions matching TRBD1. Germline trimming cut 7 bases from V and 7 bases from J; bases unmatched to any gene: 7. This CDR3 has 13 residues. CDR1 is SNHLY and CDR2 is FYNNEI in the germline V gene. In nucleotides, the CDR3 is TGTGCCAGCAACTTACAGGGGACGAATGAGCAGTTCTTC. It codes for CASNLQGTNEQFF.

The chain links TRBV20-1 to TRBJ2-5; D tentatively fits TRBD1 or TRBD2 (5 bases each). V was clipped by 6 bases and J by 2 bases, with 16 bases between them. This CDR3 has 14 amino acids. Germline lookup yields CDR1 DFQATT and CDR2 SNEGSKA (reference sequence). The CDR3 DNA reads as TGCAGTGCCTGGGACCTCCTGGGTCAAGAGACCCAGTACTTC. Encoded protein: CSAWDLLGQETQYF.

V is TRBV5-5 and J is TRBJ1-3; a weak D match, TRBD1 (6 bases). V lost 1 base and J lost 6, with 11 bases in between. CDR3 size: 14 residues. Per the germline V gene, CDR1 is SGHKS and CDR2 is YYEKEE (reference sequence). The CDR3 nucleotides are TGTGCCAGCAGCTTGCGGGGGGCTCAAAACACCATATATTTT. It is translated as CASSLRGAQNTIYF.